Sequencing of this T cell receptor (beta chain) was carried out in a study of blood T cell repertoires in COVID-19. Study details: Samples representing acute and convalescent COVID-19 were sourced from the United States, Italy and Spain. From T cells, B-cell-depleted T cells, or PBMCs came the material, which was cDNA or gDNA.

V was cut by 2 bases and J by 8 bases, with 12 bases left in between. Per the germline V gene, CDR1 is GTSNPN and CDR2 is SVGIG (reference sequence). The CDR3 runs 12 residues. In the study's own analysis: Reference gene primers were amplified, and this amplification served to estimate nucleated cell counts. This table comes from immunoSEQ multiplex PCR, and its TCRdb copy is limited to in-frame clones, with some not included. V and J calls and clone size come straight from that table; D and trimming were deduced from the DNA. The profile shows around 620,000 clones, around 90% of them singletons. Sequencing was performed on peripheral blood. The chain has TRBV30 and TRBJ1-2, with D possibly matching TRBD1 (6 bases). This receptor was obtained from a young woman with acute or convalescent COVID-19. CDR3 amino acids: CAWSPGQLGYTF. CDR3 sequence (DNA): TGTGCCTGGAGTCCAGGACAGCTCGGCTACACCTTC.